The clone carrying this T cell receptor beta chain was observed once. The data stem from a study of T-cell reconstitution after alpha-beta-depleted transplantation in children. TCRbeta library construction was performed incorporating unique molecular identifiers. TCRdb reprocessed the PCR reads via MiXCR and lists one record per CDR3 protein. The profile covers about 500,000 distinct CDR3 sequences, with approximately 29% appearing a single time and 2% to 3% taken by the ten largest. This specimen was PBMCs from the stem cell graft donor, taken from the stem cell graft. The receptor was derived from a human donor who donated a stem cell graft to a child with aplastic anemia.

CDR3 sequence (DNA): TGTGCCAGCAGTTGGAAACTAGCGGATGAGCAGTTCTTC. As protein: CASSWKLADEQFF. The chain uses TRBV2 and TRBJ2-1; 8 nucleotides match TRBD2. Looked up from germline, CDR1 is SNHLY and CDR2 is FYNNEI. This CDR3 is 13 amino acids long. V was pared by 5 bases and J by 8 bases, with 5 bases of the junction left unmatched.